The entry below gives a single TCR beta chain sequence along with its context. Only in-frame clones appear in the TCRdb table, and some are missing; sequencing was by immunoSEQ multiplex PCR. The profile covers about 2.4 million clones, with approximately 93% appearing a single time and 0.36% taken by the ten largest. The CDR3 is 14 residues long. Germline CDR1 SGHAT, CDR2 FQDESV (reference sequence). The entry originates in a study of shared clonotypes between healthy human individuals. What was sequenced was naive CD4+ T cells from PBMCs. Subset noted: CD45RA+ positively selected. V and J are TRBV11-1 and TRBJ2-5; the match to TRBD1 covers 7 bases. The DNA end favors TRBJ2-7, so the J call may be wrong. This TCR derives from a young man in good health. Some clones in this sample may be carry-over from other donors' samples. The CDR3 DNA reads TGTGCCAGCAGCTTAGACAGGGGACGCCACGAGCAGTACTTC. The encoded protein is CASSLDRGRHEQYF.